The text below deals with one T cell receptor (beta chain). With V trimmed by 1 base and J by 4 bases, 8 bases remained unmatched. The CDR3 sequence is 17 residues long. The V gene's germline CDR1 is KGHDR and CDR2 SFDVKD. The sample belongs to a study of blood T cell repertoires in COVID-19. Study background: Sites in the United States, Italy and Spain provided acute and convalescent COVID-19 samples. PBMCs, B-cell-depleted T cells, or T cells were the source of the cDNA or gDNA that made up the material.

Original processing methods: It was from reference gene primer amplification that nucleated cell counts were estimated. Only in-frame clones appear in the TCRdb table, and some are missing; sequencing was by immunoSEQ multiplex PCR. V, J and clone size reflect that table, while D and trimming were determined from the DNA. The table records more than 60,000 clones, around 74% of them present only once. The sequence came from a human donor with acute or convalescent COVID-19. The donor label of this sample is uncertain. V usage is TRBV24-1 and J usage is TRBJ2-5, with 10 nucleotides matching TRBD2. Input material: peripheral blood. CDR3 in amino acids: CATSDLKREGRRETQYF. The CDR3 DNA is TGTGCCACCAGTGATTTAAAGCGGGAGGGCCGGCGAGAGACCCAGTACTTC.